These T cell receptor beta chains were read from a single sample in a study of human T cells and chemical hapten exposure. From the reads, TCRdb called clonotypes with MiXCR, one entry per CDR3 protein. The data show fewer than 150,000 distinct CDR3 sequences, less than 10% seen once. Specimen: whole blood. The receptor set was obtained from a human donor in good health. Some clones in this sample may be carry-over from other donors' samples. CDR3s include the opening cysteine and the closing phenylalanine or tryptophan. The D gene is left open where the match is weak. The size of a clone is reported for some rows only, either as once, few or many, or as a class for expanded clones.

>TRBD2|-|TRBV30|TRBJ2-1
TGTGCCTCCGAGGGGGCGGGAGGGGATAATGAGCAGTTCTTC
CASEGAGGDNEQFF
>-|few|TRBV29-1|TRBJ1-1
TGCAGCGTTGAAGGAGGGGGGAACACTGAAGCTTTCTTT
CSVEGGGNTEAFF
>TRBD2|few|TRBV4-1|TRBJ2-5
TGCGCCAGCAGCCCCCCCCCGGGACTAGCGGTGGGAGGAGAAGAAGAGACCCAGTACTTC
CASSPPPGLAVGGEEETQYF
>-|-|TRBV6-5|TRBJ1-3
TGTGCCAGCAGAAGGGGCGCCGCCTCTGGAAACACCATATATTTT
CASRRGAASGNTIYF
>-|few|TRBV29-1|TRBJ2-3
TGCAGCGTTAACTCCCTCGGAGTGACAGATACGCAGTATTTT
CSVNSLGVTDTQYF
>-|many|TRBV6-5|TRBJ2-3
TGTGCCAGCAGTTACGGGGCCGAGAAGGATACGCAGTATTTT
CASSYGAEKDTQYF
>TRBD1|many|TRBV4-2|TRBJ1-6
TGTGCCAGCAGCTCAGGGACAGCGGGAAGGAATTCACCCCTCCACTTT
CASSSGTAGRNSPLHF
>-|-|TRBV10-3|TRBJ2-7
TGTGCCATCAGTGCACACTCTCAGGGCGAGCAGTACTTC
CAISAHSQGEQYF
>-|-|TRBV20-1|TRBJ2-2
TGCAGTGCTGGCCCCGCACTGAACACCGGGGAGCTGTTTTTT
CSAGPALNTGELFF
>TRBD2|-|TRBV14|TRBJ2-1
TGTGCCAGCAGCCCCCCACTAGCGGGAGGGCCGGATGAGCAGTTCTTC
CASSPPLAGGPDEQFF
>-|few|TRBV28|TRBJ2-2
TGTGCCAGCAGTTCCTACGCGAACACCGGGGAGCTGTTTTTT
CASSSYANTGELFF
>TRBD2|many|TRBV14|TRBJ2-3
TGTGCCAGCAGCCCCGGGACTAGAGATGTGACGCAGTATTTT
CASSPGTRDVTQYF
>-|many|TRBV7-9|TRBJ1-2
TGTGCCAGCAGCCCCATTGAAACCGGGGACAAACGTGGCTACACCTTC
CASSPIETGDKRGYTF
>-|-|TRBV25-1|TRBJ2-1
TGTGCCAGCAGTGGTTTCACCCTCAATGAGCAGTTCTTC
CASSGFTLNEQFF
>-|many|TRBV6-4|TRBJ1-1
TGTGCCAGCAGTGACCCTAGTTTAATGAACACTGAAGCTTTCTTT
CASSDPSLMNTEAFF
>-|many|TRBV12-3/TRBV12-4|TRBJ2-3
TGTGCCAGCAGCCACAACGGGGGCTCAGATACGCAGTATTTT
CASSHNGGSDTQYF
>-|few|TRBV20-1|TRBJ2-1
TGCAGTGCCCCCTGGGACCTGGGCAATGAGCAGTTCTTC
CSAPWDLGNEQFF
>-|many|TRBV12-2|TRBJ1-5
TGTGCAAGTCGCTTAGCACAGGGGGGTGCTAGCAATCAGCCCCAGCATTTT
CASRLAQGGASNQPQHF
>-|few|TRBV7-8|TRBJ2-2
TGTGCCAGCAGCTTATCTTCAGGCGGGGAGCTGTTTTTT
CASSLSSGGELFF
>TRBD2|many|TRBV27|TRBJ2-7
TGTGCCAGCATGCCCGGTAGCGGGGGCTACGAGCAGTACTTC
CASMPGSGGYEQYF
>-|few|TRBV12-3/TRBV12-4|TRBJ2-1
TGTGCCAGCAGGTCCGTCCCCAGCTCCTACAATGAGCAGTTCTTC
CASRSVPSSYNEQFF
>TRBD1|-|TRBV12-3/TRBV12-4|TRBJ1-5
TGTGCCAGCAGTTTGGGGACAGGAGACCAGCCCCAGCATTTT
CASSLGTGDQPQHF
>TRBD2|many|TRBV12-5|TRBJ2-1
TGTGCTAGTGGTTTGGTTTCTCTGGGGCTAGCGGGAGGCCCGCCCGGGAGGAATGAGCAGTTCTTC
CASGLVSLGLAGGPPGRNEQFF
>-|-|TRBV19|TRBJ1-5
TGTGCCAGTAGTATAGATTCTGGGTCTCAGCCCCAGCATTTT
CASSIDSGSQPQHF
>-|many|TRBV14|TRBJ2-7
TGTGCCAGCAGCCAAGAGTCGGCGGGTTCCTACGAGCAGTACTTC
CASSQESAGSYEQYF
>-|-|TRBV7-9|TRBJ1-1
TGTGCCAGCAGCCCCGCTTTCGCAAACACTGAAGCTTTCTTT
CASSPAFANTEAFF
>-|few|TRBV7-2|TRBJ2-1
TGTGCCAGCAGCCCCGGAGTTGGGCGCGATGAGCAGTTCTTC
CASSPGVGRDEQFF
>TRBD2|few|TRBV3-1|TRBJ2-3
TGTGCCAGCAGCCGGAGCGGGAGGGCCGGTACAGATACGCAGTATTTT
CASSRSGRAGTDTQYF
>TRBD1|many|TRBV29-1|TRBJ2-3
TGCAGCACTAGGAAGGGCTACGACAGGGTGGGCCGGGATACGCAGTATTTT
CSTRKGYDRVGRDTQYF
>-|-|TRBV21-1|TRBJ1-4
TGTGCCAGCAGCAAAAGCCAATGCTTACAGGGGGCGAATGAAAAACTGTTTTTT
CASSKSQCLQGANEKLFF
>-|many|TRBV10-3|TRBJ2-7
TGTGCCATCAGTGATAAATTCTCCTACGAGCAGTACTTC
CAISDKFSYEQYF
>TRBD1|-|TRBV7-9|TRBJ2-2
TGTGCCAGCATCGACAGGGGTAGCACCGGGGAGCTGTTTTTT
CASIDRGSTGELFF
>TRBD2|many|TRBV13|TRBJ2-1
TGTGCCAGCAGCACCTGGACTAGCGGGGTTTACAATGAGCAGTTCTTC
CASSTWTSGVYNEQFF
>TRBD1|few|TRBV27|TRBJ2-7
TGTGCCAGCAGTTTATCGACACAGGGGGCTTCCTACGAGCAGTACTTC
CASSLSTQGASYEQYF
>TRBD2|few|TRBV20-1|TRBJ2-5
TGCAGTGCAGGGCTAGCGGCCATCCAAGAGACCCAGTACTTC
CSAGLAAIQETQYF
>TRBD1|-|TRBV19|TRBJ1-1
TGTGCCAGTGCGGACAGGGGAGGCACTGAAGCTTTCTTT
CASADRGGTEAFF
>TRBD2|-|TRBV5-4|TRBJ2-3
TGTGCCAGCAGGTTGGCCAGCGGGGGGTACACAGATACGCAGTATTTT
CASRLASGGYTDTQYF
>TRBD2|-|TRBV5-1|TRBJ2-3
TGCGCCAGCTCCCGGACTAGCGGGAGTGATACGCAGTATTTT
CASSRTSGSDTQYF
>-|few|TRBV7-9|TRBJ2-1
TGTGCCAGCAGCACCCGTAGGAGGGCCTCGGTCAATGAGCAGTTCTTC
CASSTRRRASVNEQFF
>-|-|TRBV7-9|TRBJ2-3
TGTGCCAGCAGCCCGCCCCTGGACAGCGTGAACACAGATACGCAGTATTTT
CASSPPLDSVNTDTQYF
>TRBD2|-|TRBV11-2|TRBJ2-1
TGTGCCAGCAGCTTAGCGGGAGCGGGGGGCAATGAGCAGTTCTTC
CASSLAGAGGNEQFF
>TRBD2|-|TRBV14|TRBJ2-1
TGTGCCAGCAGCCAAGTTGGAACTAGCGGGAGTTCGGCCTACAATGAGCAGTTCTTC
CASSQVGTSGSSAYNEQFF
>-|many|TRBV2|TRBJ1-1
TGTGCCAGCAGTGAAGACTCCCACACTGAAGCTTTCTTT
CASSEDSHTEAFF
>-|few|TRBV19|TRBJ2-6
TGTGCCAGTTCCGCCGGGGGCGACTCATCTGGGGCCAACGTCCTGACTTTC
CASSAGGDSSGANVLTF
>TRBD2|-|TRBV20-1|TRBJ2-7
TGCAGTGCTAGAGATCGGCTCAGCGGGGGTTCCTCCTACGAGCAGTACTTC
CSARDRLSGGSSYEQYF
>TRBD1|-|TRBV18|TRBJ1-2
TGTGCCAGCTCACCGGACAGGGGTACATCAGGTGGCTACACCTTC
CASSPDRGTSGGYTF
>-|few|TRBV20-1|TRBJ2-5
TGCAGTGCTCGACACGTCGATCAAGAGACCCAGTACTTC
CSARHVDQETQYF
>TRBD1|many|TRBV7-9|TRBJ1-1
TGTGCCAGCACCAACAGGGGCGAGAACACTGAAGCTTTCTTT
CASTNRGENTEAFF
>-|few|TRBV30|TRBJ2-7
TGTGCCTGGACTTCGGGGCTCACCTACGAGCAGTACTTC
CAWTSGLTYEQYF
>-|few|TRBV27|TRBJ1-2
TGTGCCAGCAGTTTATACAACACACGCAACTATGGCTACACCTTC
CASSLYNTRNYGYTF
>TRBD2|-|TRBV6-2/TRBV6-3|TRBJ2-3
TGTGCCAGCAGACTAGCGGGAGGGCCGGGAGATACGCAGTATTTT
CASRLAGGPGDTQYF
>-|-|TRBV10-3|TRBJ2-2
TGTGCCATCGAACAGGGGAACACCGGGGAGCTGTTTTTT
CAIEQGNTGELFF
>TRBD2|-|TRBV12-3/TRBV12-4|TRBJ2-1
TGTGCCAGCAGCCCCGACGCCTCTAGCGGGGGGGCACTTGAGCAGTTCTTC
CASSPDASSGGALEQFF
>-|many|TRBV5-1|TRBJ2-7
TGCGCCAGCAGCTCCACAGCCGATCGGGGCGAGCAGTACTTC
CASSSTADRGEQYF
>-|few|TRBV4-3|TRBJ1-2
TGCGCCAGCAGCCAAGATCGGGTAGGGTATGGCTACACCTTC
CASSQDRVGYGYTF
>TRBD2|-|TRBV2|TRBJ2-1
TGTGCCAGCAGTGGGCTAGCGGGGTACAATGAGCAGTTCTTC
CASSGLAGYNEQFF
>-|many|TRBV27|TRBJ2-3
TGTGCCAGCAACTACTTGGGGGGGGGCTCAGATACGCAGTATTTT
CASNYLGGGSDTQYF
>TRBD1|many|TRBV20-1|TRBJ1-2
TGCAGTGCTAGAAATCGCGGACAGGGGGCGATTGGCTACACCTTC
CSARNRGQGAIGYTF